These 23 T cell receptor beta chains share one sample of origin, sequenced in a study. In TCRdb, the RT-PCR reads were re-called with MiXCR into one record per CDR3 protein. The sample has approximately 720,000 distinct CDR3 sequences, 13% to 15% seen once. Sequencing input: memory CD4+ T cells from blood. The receptor set was obtained from a female donor in good health, serving as a healthy control.

This clonotype was recorded at least ten times. This CDR3 is CSARFAHEQYF. For the CDR3, the DNA is TGCAGTGCTAGGTTTGCTCACGAGCAGTACTTC. J is TRBJ2-7 and V is TRBV20-1; D unresolved. Germline V lookup: CDR1 DFQATT, CDR2 SNEGSKA (reference sequence). Trimming removed 3 bases from V and 5 bases from J, with 8 bases in between. The CDR3 length is 11 residues.

This chain connects TRBV5-6 to TRBJ2-1, with 11 bases that match TRBD2. J gave up 5 bases and V 4 bases, and 14 bases lay outside the gene matches. This CDR3 spans 18 amino acids. Germline CDR1 SGHDT, CDR2 YYEEEE. In nucleotides, the CDR3 is TGTGCCAGCAGCACCCTTAAGGACCCGGGACTAGCGGACAATGAGCAGTTCTTC. Amino acid sequence: CASSTLKDPGLADNEQFF.

The chain recombines TRBV3-1 with TRBJ2-1; 7 bases are a match to TRBD2. The V segment lost 0 bases and the J segment 12 bases; nucleotides outside the gene matches: 14. The CDR3 contains 16 residues. Germline CDR1 is LGHDT and CDR2 is YNNKEL (reference sequence). The CDR3 DNA reads as TGTGCCAGCAGCCAAGATTTGAGGACTAGATTGGTTGTGCAGTTCTTC. It yields the protein CASSQDLRTRLVVQFF.

This clonotype appeared once. This sequence joins TRBV28 and TRBJ1-5; D gene unclear. Trimming removed 10 bases from V and 0 bases from J, with 22 bases in between. Germline-derived CDR1 and CDR2 are MDHEN and SYDVKM. This CDR3 comprises 17 residues. Here the CDR3 reads CATGIGSSTDSNQPQHF. The CDR3 DNA reads as TGTGCCACCGGGATAGGGTCAAGTACAGATAGCAATCAGCCCCAGCATTTT. The variable domain in full, completed from reference TRBV28 and TRBJ1-5, reads DVKVTQSSRYLVKRTGEKVFLECVQDMDHENMFWYRQDPGLGLRLIYFSYDVKMKEKGDIPEGYSVSREKKERFSLILESASTNQTSMYLCATGIGSSTDSNQPQHFGDGTRLSIL.

This clonotype was recorded many times. The chain carries TRBV29-1 and TRBJ1-1, with TRBD1 as a possible D gene (6 bases). CDR3 size: 11 residues. V was clipped by 6 bases and J by 7 bases, with 12 bases between them. CDR1 is SQVTM and CDR2 is ANQGSEA in the germline V gene. DNA for the CDR3: TGCAGCGTCCACGGACAGTATGAAGCTTTCTTT. Amino acid sequence: CSVHGQYEAFF.

This clonotype was seen more than once but under ten times. The V gene is TRBV5-1, the J gene TRBJ2-3; possibly TRBD1 or TRBD2 for D (5 bases each). V was trimmed by 3 bases and J by 3 bases, leaving 14 bases between them. The CDR3 consists of 15 residues. Germline lookup yields CDR1 SGHRS and CDR2 YFSETQ. For the CDR3, the DNA is TGCGCCAGCAGCTCGGGACGGGCAGCAACAGATACGCAGTATTTT. Its protein product is CASSSGRAATDTQYF.

This clonotype occurred a few times. This chain joins TRBV9 and TRBJ1-5, with 8 bases matching TRBD1. The CDR3 contains 15 residues. Trimming at V came to 0 bases and at J to 6 bases, leaving 5 bases not matched to a gene. Germline V gene data show CDR1 as SGDLS and CDR2 as YYNGEE. This CDR3 is CASSVAGGLGQPQHF. The CDR3 nucleotides are TGTGCCAGCAGCGTAGCAGGGGGCTTAGGTCAGCCCCAGCATTTT.

This clonotype appeared many times. This chain connects TRBV7-8 to TRBJ1-5, with 7 bases aligning to TRBD1. Trimming took 3 bases from V and 7 from J; bases not matched to a gene: 15. Germline CDR1 is SGHVS and CDR2 is FQNEAQ. The CDR3 runs to 17 residues. CDR3 sequence (DNA): TGTGCCAGCAGCTTGAGGGGGCAAGAGCTCTTGGGACAGCCCCAGCATTTT. It translates to CASSLRGQELLGQPQHF.

Ten or more counts support this clonotype. The CDR3 DNA sequence: TGCGCCAGCAGCTTGGAGCAGGGGTACGAGCAGTACTTC. Its translation is CASSLEQGYEQYF. The V call is TRBV5-1, the J call TRBJ2-7, with D possibly TRBD1 on 6 matching bases. The CDR3 has 13 residues. Germline CDR1 SGHRS, CDR2 YFSETQ. The V end lost 0 bases, the J end lost 4 bases, and 8 bases lay between the germline ends.

The chain has TRBV11-1 and TRBJ2-1; possible D gene TRBD2, 7 bases. Germline CDR1 SGHAT, CDR2 FQDESV (reference sequence). The CDR3 runs to 18 residues. The ends were cut back, 3 bases at V and 0 bases at J, with 18 bases in the middle. The CDR3 DNA sequence: TGTGCCAGCAGCTTGGGGGGGCAATTAATTAGCTCCTACAATGAGCAGTTCTTC. The encoded protein is CASSLGGQLISSYNEQFF.

This rearrangement joins TRBV19 to TRBJ1-5; D gene uncertain. This CDR3 comprises 14 residues. Trimming cost V 3 bases and J 5 bases, with 11 bases left between them. Germline CDR1 is LNHDA and CDR2 is SQIVND (reference sequence). The CDR3 nucleotides are TGTGCCAGTAGTATCGGTCAGTCCCATCAGCCCCAGCATTTT. Encoded protein: CASSIGQSHQPQHF.

This clonotype was picked up a small number of times. A read error is likely, as this CDR3 ends without the conserved phenylalanine or tryptophan. The DNA is left out, because the CDR3 cannot be placed on it with certainty; the CDR3 is given as TCRdb lists it. This rearrangement joins TRBV27 to TRBJ1-4. Germline CDR1 and CDR2: MNHEY and SMNVEV (reference sequence). The CDR3 has 12 amino acids, counting both end residues. The CDR3 spells CASSLREGEVVA.

This clonotype was seen more than once but under ten times. The J gene is TRBJ2-1, the V gene TRBV5-8; D could derive from TRBD1 or TRBD2 (5 bases each). The V gene's germline CDR1 is SGHTS and CDR2 YDEGEE. This CDR3 spans 15 amino acids. V lost 3 bases and J 2 bases, leaving 12 bases between the germline ends. CDR3 DNA sequence: TGTGCCAGCAGCTGGGACGTTCAAGCCTACAATGAGCAGTTCTTC. This gives the protein CASSWDVQAYNEQFF.

A few counts support this clonotype. The chain uses TRBV7-9 and TRBJ1-4; D uncertain. Germline CDR1 reads SEHNR; CDR2 reads FQNEAQ (reference sequence). This CDR3 spans 12 amino acids. V was cut by 5 bases and J by 6 bases, with 7 bases left in between. The CDR3 reads CASSPLDEKLFF. The CDR3 bases are TGTGCCAGCAGCCCCCTTGATGAAAAACTGTTTTTT.

This clonotype turned up a few times. The V gene is TRBV27, the J gene TRBJ1-2; D not certain. CDR1 and CDR2 (germline): MNHEY, SMNVEV (reference sequence). Trimming took off 6 bases at V and 6 bases at J, with 11 bases between the two ends. CDR3 length equals 12 residues. The CDR3, as DNA: TGTGCCAGCAGCACCACCGGACATGGCTACACCTTC. Its translation is CASSTTGHGYTF.

This clonotype showed up just a few times. This chain links TRBV27 with TRBJ1-6, with D possibly TRBD1 on 5 matching bases. The CDR3 length is 14 residues. CDR1 is MNHEY and CDR2 is SMNVEV in the germline V gene (reference sequence). Trimming shortened V by 4 bases and J by 7 bases, and 11 bases separated the two germline ends. CDR3 coding DNA: TGTGCCAGCAGTTGGGTCGCAGGGAATTCACCCCTCCACTTT. Protein sequence: CASSWVAGNSPLHF.

The V and J genes are TRBV14 and TRBJ2-7; D ambiguous. V was clipped by 4 bases and J by 3 bases, with 16 bases between them. The CDR3 is made up of 15 amino acids. The germline V gene has CDR1 SGHDN and CDR2 FVKESK. CDR3 region: CASSLGSILGYEQYF. CDR3 DNA: TGTGCCAGCAGCCTTGGTTCTATCCTGGGCTACGAGCAGTACTTC.

This clonotype turned up a few times. The J gene is TRBJ2-1, the V gene TRBV4-2, with 8 bases fitting TRBD2. CDR1 and CDR2 (germline): LGHNA, YNFKEQ. The CDR3 is 17 residues long. Trimming removed 0 bases from V and 4 bases from J; junction bases left unmatched: 8. The CDR3 nucleotides read TGTGCCAGCAGCCAAGATCTAGCGGCTAGCGGGTACAATGAGCAGTTCTTC. It translates to CASSQDLAASGYNEQFF.

CDR3: CASSLRGGPGELFF. The DNA of the CDR3 is TGTGCCAGCAGTTTACGGGGGGGCCCCGGGGAGCTGTTTTTT. The chain joins TRBV28 to TRBJ2-2; 8 bases fit TRBD2. The V and J ends lost 2 bases and 6 bases, in that order; junction bases with no gene match: 2. CDR3 length: 14 amino acids. Germline V gives CDR1 MDHEN, CDR2 SYDVKM.

This clonotype appeared a few times. The rearrangement joins TRBV20-1 to TRBJ2-1; D is possibly TRBD1 or TRBD2 (6 bases each). Germline lookup yields CDR1 DFQATT and CDR2 SNEGSKA (reference sequence). V lost 6 bases and J 12 bases, leaving 24 bases between the germline ends. This CDR3 contains 14 residues. CDR3 region: CSATSGAQSVGQFF. CDR3 bases: TGCAGTGCCACCTCGGGGGCTCAAAGCGTAGGGCAGTTCTTC.

This clonotype was detected a few times. The chain joins TRBV29-1 to TRBJ2-7; D could derive from TRBD1 or TRBD2 (5 bases each). With 3 bases removed from V and 0 bases from J, the gap between germline ends came to 9 bases. Germline CDR1 reads SQVTM; CDR2 reads ANQGSEA. The CDR3 totals 13 residues. This CDR3 reads CSVEGPGSYEQYF. The CDR3 region has the DNA TGCAGCGTTGAGGGACCGGGCTCCTACGAGCAGTACTTC.

This clonotype has at least ten counts. J is TRBJ2-7 and V is TRBV29-1; 9 nucleotides match TRBD2. The CDR3 sequence is 13 residues long. Per the germline V gene, CDR1 is SQVTM and CDR2 is ANQGSEA. V gave up 5 bases and J gave up 5 bases; unmatched junction bases: 7. The CDR3 coding sequence is TGCAGCGTTTCTAGCGGGATGGGTAACGAGCAGTACTTC. Its translation: CSVSSGMGNEQYF.

A few counts support this clonotype. The chain recombines TRBV20-1 with TRBJ2-3; perhaps TRBD2 as D (5 bases). Trimming left V 3 bases short and J 0 bases short, with 16 bases between. This CDR3 has 16 residues. CDR1 and CDR2 (germline): DFQATT, SNEGSKA (reference sequence). CDR3 region: CSASGWEKTSTDTQYF. The CDR3 nucleotides read TGCAGTGCTAGTGGGTGGGAGAAAACTAGCACAGATACGCAGTATTTT.